Listed below are T cell receptor beta chains from one sample, sequenced in a study of blood T cell dynamics during melanoma immunotherapy. The repertoire was sequenced with immunoSEQ multiplex PCR; TCRdb's copy has only in-frame clones and lacks some. The table includes some 9,100 clones, 65% to 90% detected once. This material consisted of blood, taken from a patient treated with checkpoint blockade. These receptors all stem from a human donor with melanoma. Both conserved end residues are trimmed from each CDR3. The order of the fields is V gene, J gene, clone size, CDR3 protein. Only part of the rows carry a size: once, few, many, or a class if the clone is expanded.

>TRBV11-2|TRBJ1-3|NA
ASSLTGRAYGNTIY
>TRBV5-1|TRBJ2-4|NA
ASSYRTGGNIQY
>TRBV11-3|TRBJ2-6|few
ASSWGWALSGANVLT
>TRBV19|TRBJ2-7|NA
ASSRGYVYEQY
>TRBV19|TRBJ2-1|NA
ASSTTGGRNEQF
>TRBV29-1|TRBJ1-1|once
SVAVRADTEAF
>TRBV2|TRBJ1-1|NA
ASNRFTEAF
>TRBV5-4|TRBJ2-6|once
ASSLDPSGANVLT
>TRBV6-6|TRBJ1-2|NA
ASSPGLNYGYT
>TRBV7-2|TRBJ2-1|NA
ASSLEMGTFNEQF
>TRBV4-2|TRBJ1-2|NA
ASSQEWTTLTYGYT
>TRBV4-2|TRBJ2-1|NA
ASSPDRGRGNEQF
>TRBV2|TRBJ2-5|NA
ASSEGTGSGGTQY
>TRBV10-2|TRBJ2-1|NA
ASSGASGVSSYNEQF
>TRBV20-1|TRBJ1-1|NA
SAVDLTEAF
>TRBV5-1|TRBJ1-3|NA
ASSFRPTEGNTIY
>TRBV4-2|TRBJ1-2|NA
ASSQVNRDYGYT
>TRBV7-9|TRBJ2-1|NA
ASSVSGGPEQF
>TRBV7-3|TRBJ2-1|NA
ASSSFSSGEQF
>TRBV10-3|TRBJ1-2|NA
AISESEGDTGLYGYT
>TRBV19|TRBJ2-5|NA
ASSIGWGGRETQY
>TRBV6-5|TRBJ1-3|NA
ASRDSGSSGNTIY
>TRBV5-1|TRBJ2-2|few
ASRREGRNTGELF
>TRBV4-3|TRBJ2-1|NA
ASSLWPLNEQF
>TRBV4-1|TRBJ2-3|once
ASSQGPLAGGADTQY
>TRBV5-1|TRBJ1-2|NA
ASSSVREGGYT
>TRBV30|TRBJ1-3|NA
AWSWGGTGNTIY
>TRBV28|TRBJ1-1|once
ASSLWGQQGEAF
>TRBV30|TRBJ1-6|NA
AWSRNSPLH
>TRBV19|TRBJ1-1|NA
ASSSYGQGNTEAF
>TRBV4-1|TRBJ2-3|NA
ASSQPGTSIASDTQY
>TRBV4-1|TRBJ1-4|few
ASSHPSRTDNEKLF
>TRBV19|TRBJ1-5|NA
ASSMGSGGLGQPQH
>TRBV5-4|TRBJ2-5|NA
ASSLYKRGGEKTQY
>TRBV7-9|TRBJ2-2|NA
ASSLEFVDFFTGELF
>TRBV10-3|TRBJ2-1|NA
AINPGTHNEQF
>TRBV19|TRBJ2-7|NA
ASSISPGGNEQY
>TRBV2|TRBJ1-6|NA
ASSGGQGGYSPLH
>TRBV7-2|TRBJ2-3|few
ASSTQPSTDTQY
>TRBV5-5|TRBJ1-1|NA
ASSFGQTNTEAF
>TRBV2|TRBJ1-3|NA
ASIGTLGNTIY
>TRBV11-2|TRBJ2-5|NA
ASSLDQGETQY
>TRBV5-1|TRBJ2-2|NA
ASSLAGGFNTGELF
>TRBV4-1|TRBJ1-5|NA
ASSEGPSPFQPQH
>TRBV29-1|TRBJ2-5|once
SATPGGGETQY
>TRBV19|TRBJ1-4|NA
ASSTHQGQLIEKLF
>TRBV6-6|TRBJ1-1|once
ASSYSENTEAF
>TRBV11-2|TRBJ1-4|NA
ASRIRGGEANEKLF
>TRBV5-1|TRBJ2-4|once
ASSPRESKNIQY
>TRBV30|TRBJ2-7|NA
ACGQGSYEQY